A selection of T cell receptor beta chains follows, all from one sample in a study of blood T cell repertoires in COVID-19. Here immunoSEQ multiplex PCR was the method, and the copy in TCRdb shows in-frame clones only, minus some. The sample yields about 130,000 clones, 84% seen once. Sequencing was performed on peripheral blood. The receptors originated from a woman in her thirties who had recovered from COVID-19. Both conserved end residues are part of each CDR3. The D gene is left open where the match is weak. The size entry is marked missing in some rows and otherwise reads once, few, many or a size class.

TRBV3-1/TRBV3-2	.	.	13	TRBJ1-1	CASSQYRGVFAFF	TGTGCCAGCAGTCAGTACCGGGGAGTTTTTGCTTTCTTT
TRBV6-2/TRBV6-3	.	TRBD2	14	TRBJ2-7	CASSRRGVSYEQYF	TGTGCCAGCAGTCGCCGGGGGGTCTCCTACGAGCAGTACTTC
TRBV5-1	.	TRBD2	16	TRBJ2-3	CASSLSSGISTDTQYF	TGCGCCAGCAGCTTGTCTAGCGGGATAAGCACAGATACGCAGTATTTT
TRBV6-5	.	.	16	TRBJ2-1	CASSYSRGKGNNEQFF	TGTGCCAGCAGTTACTCGAGGGGGAAGGGTAACAATGAGCAGTTCTTC
TRBV5-4	.	TRBD2	15	TRBJ2-2	CASSARGGNTGELFF	TGTGCCAGCAGCGCACGGGGGGGGAACACCGGGGAGCTGTTTTTT
TRBV11-2	once	TRBD2	16	TRBJ2-1	CASSLARSSGGPKQFF	TGTGCCAGCAGCTTAGCTCGGTCTAGCGGGGGGCCCAAGCAGTTCTTC
TRBV2	.	TRBD1	14	TRBJ1-2	CASRRPGQNYGYTF	TGTGCCAGCAGAAGACCGGGACAGAACTATGGCTACACCTTC
TRBV6-5	.	TRBD2	14	TRBJ2-7	CACAGLAPTYEQYF	TGTGCCTGCGCAGGACTAGCGCCTACCTACGAGCAGTACTTC
TRBV6-5	.	TRBD1	16	TRBJ2-1	CASSYSGTDSYNEQFF	TGTGCCAGCAGTTACTCGGGGACAGACTCCTACAATGAGCAGTTCTTC
TRBV27	.	.	17	TRBJ1-6	CASSLSPDPSANSPLHF	TGTGCCAGCAGTTTATCACCCGATCCGAGTGCTAATTCACCCCTCCACTTT
TRBV28	.	.	15	TRBJ1-1	CASSFLWQENTEAFF	TGTGCCAGCAGTTTTCTATGGCAGGAGAACACTGAAGCTTTCTTT
TRBV30	.	TRBD1	13	TRBJ1-2	CAWLDRTNYGYTF	TGTGCCTGGCTGGACAGGACGAACTATGGCTACACCTTC
TRBV9	.	.	16	TRBJ1-4	CASSPAPGATNEKLFF	TGTGCCAGCAGCCCCGCTCCAGGGGCCACTAATGAAAAACTGTTTTTT
TRBV2	.	.	14	TRBJ1-6	CASSVLGDNSPLHF	TGTGCCAGCAGCGTTTTGGGAGATAATTCACCCCTCCACTTT
TRBV2	.	TRBD1	13	TRBJ1-4	CASSGTGGAELFF	TGTGCCAGCAGTGGGACAGGGGGCGCAGAACTGTTTTTT
TRBV4-1	.	.	16	TRBJ1-2	CASSHLLRQANYGYTF	TGCGCCAGCAGCCACCTCCTACGACAAGCAAACTATGGCTACACCTTC
TRBV5-6	.	.	15	TRBJ1-2	CASSYMGKMEDGYTF	TGTGCCAGCAGCTATATGGGGAAAATGGAGGATGGCTACACCTTC
TRBV10-3	.	.	13	TRBJ2-7	CAVSRDGRYEQYF	TGTGCCGTCTCCCGGGATGGCAGATACGAGCAGTACTTC
TRBV18	.	TRBD1	17	TRBJ2-7	CASSQSRDRGTPYEQYF	TGTGCCAGCTCACAATCCCGGGACAGGGGCACTCCCTACGAGCAGTACTTC
TRBV4-1	few	.	15	TRBJ1-6	CASSQDMTVDSPLHF	TGCGCCAGCAGCCAAGATATGACAGTGGATTCACCCCTCCACTTT
TRBV6-1	.	.	16	TRBJ1-2	CASSEIGLPTAYGYTF	TGTGCCAGCAGTGAAATCGGTCTCCCGACAGCCTATGGCTACACCTTC
TRBV29-1	.	.	13	TRBJ2-3	CSVEGTEADTQYF	TGCAGCGTTGAAGGGACAGAGGCAGATACGCAGTATTTT
TRBV10-1	.	.	13	TRBJ1-1	CASRRAGDTEAFF	TGCGCCAGCAGACGGGCAGGGGACACTGAAGCTTTCTTT
TRBV6-5	.	.	14	TRBJ1-2	CASVNEQGHYGYTF	TGTGCCAGCGTGAACGAACAGGGACACTATGGCTACACCTTC
TRBV7-3	.	.	13	TRBJ2-1	CASSLPASSEQFF	TGTGCCAGCAGCTTACCCGCATCGAGTGAGCAGTTCTTC
TRBV4-1	.	.	15	TRBJ2-7	CASSQEGARTYEQYF	TGCGCCAGCAGCCAAGAAGGTGCCAGGACCTACGAGCAGTACTTC
TRBV28	.	.	16	TRBJ1-2	CASSGTSGRANYGYTF	TGTGCCAGCAGTGGAACCTCAGGGCGAGCTAACTATGGCTACACCTTC
TRBV29-1	.	.	13	TRBJ1-4	CSVVSRPGEKLFF	TGCAGCGTTGTATCTCGACCGGGTGAAAAACTGTTTTTT